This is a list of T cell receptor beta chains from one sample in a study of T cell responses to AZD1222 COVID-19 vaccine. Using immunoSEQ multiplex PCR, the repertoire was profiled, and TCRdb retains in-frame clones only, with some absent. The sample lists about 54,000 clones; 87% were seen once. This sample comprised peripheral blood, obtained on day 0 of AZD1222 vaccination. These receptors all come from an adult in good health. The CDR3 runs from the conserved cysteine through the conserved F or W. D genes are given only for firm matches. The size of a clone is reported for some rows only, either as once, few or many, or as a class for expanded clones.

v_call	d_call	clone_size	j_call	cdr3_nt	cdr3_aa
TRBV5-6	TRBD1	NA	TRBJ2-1	TGTGCCAGCAGAGGGGGCCTCAATGAGCAGTTCTTC	CASRGGLNEQFF
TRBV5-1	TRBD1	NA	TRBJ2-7	TGCGCCAGCGGGAGACAGGGGGGAGACGAGCAGTACTTC	CASGRQGGDEQYF
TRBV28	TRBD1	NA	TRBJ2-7	TGTGCCAGCAGTTTTGAAAGGACAGGGTCCTACGAGCAGTACTTC	CASSFERTGSYEQYF
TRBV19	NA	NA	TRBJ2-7	TGTGCCAGTAGTATAGGGGGCTACGAGCAGTACTTC	CASSIGGYEQYF
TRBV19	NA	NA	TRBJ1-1	TGTGCCAGTAGGGAAGGGGGGCCCTTGAACACTGAAGCTTTCTTT	CASREGGPLNTEAFF
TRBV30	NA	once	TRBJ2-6	TGTGCCTGGGCGCCAGGGTTATCTGGGGCCAACGTCCTGACTTTC	CAWAPGLSGANVLTF
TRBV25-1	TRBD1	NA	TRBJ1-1	TGTGCCAGCAGTGAATATGCAGGGGGGGCTAACACTGAAGCTTTCTTT	CASSEYAGGANTEAFF
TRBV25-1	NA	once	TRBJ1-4	TGTGCCAGCAGTGATGGAGTACCGTATGAAAAACTGTTTTTT	CASSDGVPYEKLFF
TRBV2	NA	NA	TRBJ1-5	TGTGCCAGCAGTAGAACGTCCGGGACGGCAATCTTCGCCCAGCATTTT	CASSRTSGTAIFAQHF
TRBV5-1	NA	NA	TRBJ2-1	TGCGCCAGCAGCTTGGGGCAGATAGACAATGAGCAGTTCTTC	CASSLGQIDNEQFF
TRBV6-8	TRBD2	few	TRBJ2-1	TGTGCCAGCAGTTACTCAGAGGTGAGCGGGGGTTTCTGGGGGAATGAGCAGTTCTTC	CASSYSEVSGGFWGNEQFF
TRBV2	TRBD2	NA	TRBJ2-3	TGTGCCAGCAGTGAAGGTTCGCGGGGGGGCGTTACGCAGTATTTT	CASSEGSRGGVTQYF
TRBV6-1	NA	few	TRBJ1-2	TGTGCCAGCAGTGAGCAGGGGAACTATGGCTACACCTTC	CASSEQGNYGYTF
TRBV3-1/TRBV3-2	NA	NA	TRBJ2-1	TGTGCCAGCAGCCAAGATCTATCCGTATCCTACAATGAGCAGTTCTTC	CASSQDLSVSYNEQFF
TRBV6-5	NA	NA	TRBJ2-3	TGTGCCAGCAGTTACTCTTTTACAGATACGCAGTATTTT	CASSYSFTDTQYF
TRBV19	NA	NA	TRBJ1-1	TGTGCCAGTAGTAGGAACAGGATCCACACTGAAGCTTTCTTT	CASSRNRIHTEAFF
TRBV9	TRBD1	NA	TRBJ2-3	TGTGCCAGCAGCGTTCAAGGGGGCCTGGATACGCAGTATTTT	CASSVQGGLDTQYF
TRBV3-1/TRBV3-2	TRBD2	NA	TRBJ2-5	TGTGCCAGCAGCCAAGGGGTTAGCGGGGTTGAGACCCAGTACTTC	CASSQGVSGVETQYF
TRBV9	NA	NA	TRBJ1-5	TGTGCCAGCAGCGTAGGTACAGTCAGCAATCAGCCCCAGCATTTT	CASSVGTVSNQPQHF
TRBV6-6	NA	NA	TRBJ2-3	TGTGCCAGCAGTTACTCCGATACGCAGTATTTT	CASSYSDTQYF
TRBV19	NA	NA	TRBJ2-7	TGTGCCAGTAGTATCCGGGCAGCCCCCTACGAGCAGTACTTC	CASSIRAAPYEQYF
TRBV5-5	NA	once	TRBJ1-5	TGTGCCAGCAGCTTGGCCCGGTGGAATCAGCCCCAGCATTTT	CASSLARWNQPQHF
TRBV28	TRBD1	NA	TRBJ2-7	TGTGCCAGCAGTCTTCGACAGGGGGCATGGGAGCAGTACTTC	CASSLRQGAWEQYF
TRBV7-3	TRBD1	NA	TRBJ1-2	TGTGCCAGCAGCACCCGACAGGGCTATGGCTACACCTTC	CASSTRQGYGYTF
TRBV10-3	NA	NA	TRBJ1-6	TGTGCCATCAGTGGGAGCTCCTATAATTCACCCCTCCACTTT	CAISGSSYNSPLHF
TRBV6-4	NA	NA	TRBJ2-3	TGTGCCAGCAGTGAAGCAGCCGCAACAGATACGCAGTATTTT	CASSEAAATDTQYF
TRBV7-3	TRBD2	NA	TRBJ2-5	TGTGCCAGCAGCGTTAGCGGGGGCCTCCAAGAGACCCAGTACTTC	CASSVSGGLQETQYF
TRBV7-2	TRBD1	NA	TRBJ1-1	TGTGCCAGCAGCTCCATGGACAGGGGGCTTGAAGCTTTCTTT	CASSSMDRGLEAFF
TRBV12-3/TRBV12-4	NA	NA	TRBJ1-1	TGTGCCAGCACCACGGGGGGAAACACTGAAGCTTTCTTT	CASTTGGNTEAFF
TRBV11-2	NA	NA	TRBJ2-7	TGTGCCAGCAGCTTAGAATCCTCCTACGAGCAGTACTTC	CASSLESSYEQYF